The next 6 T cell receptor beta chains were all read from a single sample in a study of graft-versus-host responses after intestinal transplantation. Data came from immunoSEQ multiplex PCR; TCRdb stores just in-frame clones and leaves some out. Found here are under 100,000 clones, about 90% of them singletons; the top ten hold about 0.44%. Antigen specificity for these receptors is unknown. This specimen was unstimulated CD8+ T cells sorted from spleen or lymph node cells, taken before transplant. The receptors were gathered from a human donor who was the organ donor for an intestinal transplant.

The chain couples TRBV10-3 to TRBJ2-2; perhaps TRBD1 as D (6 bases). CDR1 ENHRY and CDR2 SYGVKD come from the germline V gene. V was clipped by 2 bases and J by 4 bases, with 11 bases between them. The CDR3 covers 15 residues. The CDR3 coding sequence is TGTGCCATCAGTGAGGGGGGCGCGGTCACCGGGGAGCTGTTTTTT. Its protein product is CAISEGGAVTGELFF.

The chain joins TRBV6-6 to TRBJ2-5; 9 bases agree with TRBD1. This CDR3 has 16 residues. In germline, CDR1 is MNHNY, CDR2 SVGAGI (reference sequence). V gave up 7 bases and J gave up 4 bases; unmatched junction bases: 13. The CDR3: CASTGEDRGAGETQYF. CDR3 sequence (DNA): TGTGCCAGCACTGGGGAGGACAGGGGCGCAGGAGAGACCCAGTACTTC.

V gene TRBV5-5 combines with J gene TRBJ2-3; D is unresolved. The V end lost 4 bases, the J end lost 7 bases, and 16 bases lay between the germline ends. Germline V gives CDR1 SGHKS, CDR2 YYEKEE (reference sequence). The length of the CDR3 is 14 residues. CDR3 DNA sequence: TGTGCCAGCAGCCCGACCGACATGCCCTATACGCAGTATTTT. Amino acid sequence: CASSPTDMPYTQYF.

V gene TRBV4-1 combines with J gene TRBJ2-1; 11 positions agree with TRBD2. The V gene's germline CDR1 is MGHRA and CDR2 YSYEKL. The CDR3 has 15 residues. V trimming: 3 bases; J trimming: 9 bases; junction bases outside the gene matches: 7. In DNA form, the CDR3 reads TGCGCCAGCAGCCACCTAGCGGGGGGTGGCATTGAGCAGTTCTTC. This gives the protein CASSHLAGGGIEQFF.

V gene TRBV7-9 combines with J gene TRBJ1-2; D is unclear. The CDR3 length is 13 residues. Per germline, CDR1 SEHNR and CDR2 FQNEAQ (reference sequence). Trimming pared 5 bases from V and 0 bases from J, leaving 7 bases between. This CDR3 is CASSSSSNYGYTF. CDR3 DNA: TGTGCCAGCAGCAGCTCATCTAACTATGGCTACACCTTC.

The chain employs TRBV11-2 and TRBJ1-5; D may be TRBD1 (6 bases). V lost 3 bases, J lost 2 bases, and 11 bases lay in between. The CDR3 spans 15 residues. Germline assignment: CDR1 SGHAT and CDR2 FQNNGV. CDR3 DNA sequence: TGTGCCAGCAGCTTTCCCCCAGGGGGCAATCAGCCCCAGCATTTT. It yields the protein CASSFPPGGNQPQHF. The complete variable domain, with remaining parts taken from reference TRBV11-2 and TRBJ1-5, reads EAGVAQSPRYKIIEKRQSVAFWCNPISGHATLYWYQQILGQGPKLLIQFQNNGVVDDSQLPKDRFSAERLKGVDSTLKIQPAKLEDSAVYLCASSFPPGGNQPQHFGDGTRLSIL.